This T cell receptor (beta chain) was observed in a study of human T cells and chemical hapten exposure. TCRdb reprocessed the RACE reads with MiXCR, giving one entry per CDR3 protein. The sample includes about 110,000 distinct CDR3 sequences, 30% to 35% of them seen just once. Time point of the sample: patch test 3, about 24 weeks after DPC sensitization. Treatment meaning: therapeutic diphenylcyclopropenone sensitization with weekly scalp DPC. The CDR3 runs 16 residues. Germline-derived CDR1 and CDR2 are SGDLS and YYNGEE. Trimming removed 3 bases from V and 3 bases from J; junction bases left unmatched: 5.

This TCR came from a man aged 40-50 years with alopecia areata. Some clones in this sample may be carry-over from other donors' samples. This chain uses TRBV9 with TRBJ2-1; 11 bases match TRBD1. Sequenced here: whole blood, sampled in connection with sensitization to the hapten diphenylcyclopropenone (DPC). DNA of the CDR3: TGTGCCAGCAGCGAGGGGACAGGGGGATTCTACAATGAGCAGTTCTTC. Protein product: CASSEGTGGFYNEQFF.